The 6 T cell receptor beta chains below were found in one sample sequenced in a study of blood T cells in healthy people across ages. Next came a second PCR, run for about 6 to 12 cycles, which used a sample-barcoded 5' primer along with a J-beta primer mix. MiXCR, applied by TCRdb to the 5' RACE reads, yields one record per CDR3 protein. The table shows about 640,000 distinct CDR3 sequences, with around three fifths occurring only once. Sequenced input: blood. The receptors originated from a man between 60 and 75 years old in good health.

The gene calls are TRBV5-1 and TRBJ1-2; TRBD1 aligns across 8 bases. The CDR3 is made up of 14 amino acids. V gave up 0 bases and J gave up 8 bases; unmatched junction bases: 6. The germline gives CDR1 SGHRS, CDR2 YFSETQ. CDR3 in DNA: TGCGCCAGCAGCTTGGCTCCAGGGGGCAAAGGCTACACCTTC. It yields the protein CASSLAPGGKGYTF. Combining the CDR3 with reference TRBV5-1 and TRBJ1-2 gives the whole variable domain KAGVTQTPRYLIKTRGQQVTLSCSPISGHRSVSWYQQTPGQGLQFLFEYFSETQRNKGNFPGRFSGRQFSNSRSEMNVSTLELGDSALYLCASSLAPGGKGYTFGSGTRLTVV.

The rearrangement joins TRBV3-1 to TRBJ2-1, with D unresolved. Judging by the DNA end, TRBJ2-7 fits better; the J call may be wrong. The CDR3 extends over 18 amino acids. Germline V gene sequence: CDR1 LGHDT, CDR2 YNNKEL (reference sequence). CDR3 DNA sequence: TGTGCCAGCAGCCAAGATGATCGCTCCCAGGTATCCTACAATGAGCAGTACTTC. Its translation: CASSQDDRSQVSYNEQYF.

This clonotype was counted a single time. The CDR3 here is CASSTRARETQYF. As DNA, the CDR3 is TGTGCCAGCAGCACCCGGGCCCGGGAGACCCAGTACTTC. J is TRBJ2-5 and V is TRBV7-8; D is uncertain. Germline V CDR1 and CDR2: SGHVS, FQNEAQ. V was pared by 5 bases and J by 5 bases, with 12 bases between. There are 13 residues in the CDR3.

CDR3 coding DNA: TGCAGCGTTGTTGGCTGGAACACTGAAGCTTTCTTT. Protein product: CSVVGWNTEAFF. The genes are TRBV29-1 and TRBJ1-1; D unclear. There are 12 residues in the CDR3. Trimming stripped 4 bases from V and 1 base from J, with 7 bases between. The germline V gene encodes CDR1 SQVTM and CDR2 ANQGSEA. The whole variable domain, remainder taken from reference TRBV29-1 and TRBJ1-1, is SAVISQKPSRDICQRGTSLTIQCQVDSQVTMMFWYRQQPGQSLTLIATANQGSEATYESGFVIDKFPISRPNLTFSTLTVSNMSPEDSSIYLCSVVGWNTEAFFGQGTRLTVV.

The CDR3 loop reads CASSPTEGGIYEQYF. The CDR3 DNA sequence: TGCGCCAGCAGCCCTACAGAAGGGGGTATCTACGAGCAGTACTTC. V is TRBV4-1 and J is TRBJ2-7; possibly TRBD1 for D (6 bases). Germline values: CDR1 MGHRA, CDR2 YSYEKL. The CDR3 contains 15 residues. V lost 4 bases and J lost 3, with 16 bases in between.

This sequence joins TRBV27 and TRBJ1-2; possibly TRBD1 for D (6 bases). Germline loops: CDR1 MNHEY, CDR2 SMNVEV (reference sequence). The CDR3 contains 14 residues. V was pared by 2 bases and J by 5 bases, with 12 bases between. In DNA, the CDR3 is TGTGCCAGCAGTTTAGCGGGGGCAGGGTATGGCTACACCTTC. Its protein product is CASSLAGAGYGYTF.